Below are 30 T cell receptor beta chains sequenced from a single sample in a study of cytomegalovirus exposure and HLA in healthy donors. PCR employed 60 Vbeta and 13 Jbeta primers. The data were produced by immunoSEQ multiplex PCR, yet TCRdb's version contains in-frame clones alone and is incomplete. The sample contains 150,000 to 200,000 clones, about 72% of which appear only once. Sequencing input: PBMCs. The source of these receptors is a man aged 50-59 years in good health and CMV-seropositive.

The DNA of the CDR3 is TGTGCCAGCAGCTTACTCGGACAGGGTGCAGATACGCAGTATTTT. Protein sequence: CASSLLGQGADTQYF. V and J are TRBV13 and TRBJ2-3; 8 nucleotides line up with TRBD1. The CDR3 covers 15 residues. Germline loops: CDR1 PRHDT, CDR2 FYEKMQ (reference sequence). V dropped 2 bases and J dropped 4; count of bases not matched to a gene: 5.

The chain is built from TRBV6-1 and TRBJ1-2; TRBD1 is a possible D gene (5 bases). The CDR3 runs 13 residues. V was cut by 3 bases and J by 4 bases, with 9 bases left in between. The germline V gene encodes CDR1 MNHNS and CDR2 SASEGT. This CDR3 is CASSDREGYGYTF. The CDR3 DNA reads TGTGCCAGCAGTGACAGGGAGGGCTATGGCTACACCTTC.

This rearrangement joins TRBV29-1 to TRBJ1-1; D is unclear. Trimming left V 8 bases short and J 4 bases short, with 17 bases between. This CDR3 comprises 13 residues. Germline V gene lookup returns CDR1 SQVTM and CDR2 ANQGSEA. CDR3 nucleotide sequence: TGCAGCTCCGGTCGGGGTAGGTCCACTGAAGCTTTCTTT. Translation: CSSGRGRSTEAFF.

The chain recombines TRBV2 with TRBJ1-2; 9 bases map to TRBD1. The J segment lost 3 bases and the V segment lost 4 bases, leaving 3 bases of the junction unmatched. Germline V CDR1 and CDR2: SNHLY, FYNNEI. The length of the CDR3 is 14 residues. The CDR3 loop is CASSVGTGHYGYTF. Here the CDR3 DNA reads TGTGCCAGCAGTGTGGGGACAGGGCACTATGGCTACACCTTC.

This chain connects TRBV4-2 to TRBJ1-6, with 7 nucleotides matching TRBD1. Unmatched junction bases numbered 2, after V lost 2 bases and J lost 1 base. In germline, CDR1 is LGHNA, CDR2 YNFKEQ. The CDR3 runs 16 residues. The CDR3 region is CASSQSQGSYNSPLHF. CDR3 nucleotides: TGTGCCAGCAGCCAATCACAGGGGTCCTATAATTCACCCCTCCACTTT.

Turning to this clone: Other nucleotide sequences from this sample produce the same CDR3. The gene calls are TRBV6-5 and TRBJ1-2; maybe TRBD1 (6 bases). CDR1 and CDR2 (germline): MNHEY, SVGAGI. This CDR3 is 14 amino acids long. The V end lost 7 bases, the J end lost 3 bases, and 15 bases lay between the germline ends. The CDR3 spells CASTSPQGYYGYTF. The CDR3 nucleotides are TGTGCCAGCACCTCTCCACAGGGTTACTATGGCTACACCTTC.

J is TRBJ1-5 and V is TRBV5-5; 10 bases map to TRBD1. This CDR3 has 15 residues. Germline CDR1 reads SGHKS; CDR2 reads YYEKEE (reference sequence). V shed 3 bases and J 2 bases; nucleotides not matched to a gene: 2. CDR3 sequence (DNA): TGTGCCAGCAGCTGGGACAGGGGAGGCAATCAGCCCCAGCATTTT. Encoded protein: CASSWDRGGNQPQHF.

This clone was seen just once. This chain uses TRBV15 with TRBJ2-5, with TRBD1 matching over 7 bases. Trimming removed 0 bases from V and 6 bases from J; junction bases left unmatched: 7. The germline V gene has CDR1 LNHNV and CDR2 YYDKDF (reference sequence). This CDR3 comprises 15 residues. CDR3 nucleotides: TGTGCCACCAGCAGAGACAGGAACAGGGGACAGACCCAGTACTTC. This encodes CATSRDRNRGQTQYF.

CDR3 DNA sequence: TGTGCCAGCACCCGGACTGGCACAGATACGCAGTATTTT. It translates to CASTRTGTDTQYF. The chain joins TRBV2 to TRBJ2-3, with a possible D match to TRBD2 (5 bases). Germline CDR1 and CDR2: SNHLY and FYNNEI. Trimming removed 7 bases at V and 1 base at J, with 9 bases between. CDR3 size: 13 residues.

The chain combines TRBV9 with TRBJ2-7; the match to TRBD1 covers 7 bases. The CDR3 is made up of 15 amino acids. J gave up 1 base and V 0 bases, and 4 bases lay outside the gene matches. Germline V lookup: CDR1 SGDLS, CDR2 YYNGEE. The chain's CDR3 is CASSVGQGVSYEQYF. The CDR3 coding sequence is TGTGCCAGCAGCGTAGGCCAGGGGGTGTCCTACGAGCAGTACTTC. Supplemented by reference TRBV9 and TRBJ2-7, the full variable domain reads DSGVTQTPKHLITATGQRVTLRCSPRSGDLSVYWYQQSLDQGLQFLIQYYNGEERAKGNILERFSAQQFPDLHSELNLSSLELGDSALYFCASSVGQGVSYEQYFGPGTRLTVT.

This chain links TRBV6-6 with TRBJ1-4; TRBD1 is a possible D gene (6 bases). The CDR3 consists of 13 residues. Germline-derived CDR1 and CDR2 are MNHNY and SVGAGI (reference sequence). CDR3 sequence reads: CAARRDINEKLFF. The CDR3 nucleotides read TGTGCGGCCAGACGGGACATCAATGAAAAACTGTTTTTT.

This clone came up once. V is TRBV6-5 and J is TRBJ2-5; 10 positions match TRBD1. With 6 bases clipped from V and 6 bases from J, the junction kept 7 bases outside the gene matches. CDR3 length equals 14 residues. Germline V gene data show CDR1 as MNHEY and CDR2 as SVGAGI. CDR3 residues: CASRPGQGLKTQYF. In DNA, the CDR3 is TGTGCCAGCAGACCGGGACAGGGGTTGAAGACCCAGTACTTC.

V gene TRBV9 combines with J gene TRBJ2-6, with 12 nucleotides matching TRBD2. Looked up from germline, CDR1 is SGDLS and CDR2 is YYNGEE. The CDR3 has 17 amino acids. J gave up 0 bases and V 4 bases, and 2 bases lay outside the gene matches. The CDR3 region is CASSRTSGVSGANVLTF. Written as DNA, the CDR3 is TGTGCCAGCAGCCGGACTAGCGGGGTCTCTGGGGCCAACGTCCTGACTTTC.

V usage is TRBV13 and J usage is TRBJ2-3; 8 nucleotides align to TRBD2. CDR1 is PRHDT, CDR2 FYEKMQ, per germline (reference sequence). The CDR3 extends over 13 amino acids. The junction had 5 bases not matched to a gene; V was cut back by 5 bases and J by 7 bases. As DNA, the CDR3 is TGTGCCAGCAGCACCGGGACTAGTAATACGCAGTATTTT. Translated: CASSTGTSNTQYF.

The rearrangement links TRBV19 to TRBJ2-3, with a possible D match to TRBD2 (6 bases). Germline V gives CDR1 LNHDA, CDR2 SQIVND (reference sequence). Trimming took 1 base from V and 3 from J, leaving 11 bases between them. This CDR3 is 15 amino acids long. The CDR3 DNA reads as TGTGCCAGTAGTATAGCCGGGGGTAGGACAGATACGCAGTATTTT. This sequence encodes CASSIAGGRTDTQYF. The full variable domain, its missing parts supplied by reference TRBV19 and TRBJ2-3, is DGGITQSPKYLFRKEGQNVTLSCEQNLNHDAMYWYRQDPGQGLRLIYYSQIVNDFQKGDIAEGYSVSREKKESFPLTVTSAQKNPTAFYLCASSIAGGRTDTQYFGPGTRLTVL.

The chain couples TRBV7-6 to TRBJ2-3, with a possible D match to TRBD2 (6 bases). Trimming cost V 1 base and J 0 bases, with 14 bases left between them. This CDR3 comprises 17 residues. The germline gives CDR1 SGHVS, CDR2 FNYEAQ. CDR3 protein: CASSLVDMGLSTDTQYF. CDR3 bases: TGTGCCAGCAGCTTAGTAGACATGGGACTTAGCACAGATACGCAGTATTTT. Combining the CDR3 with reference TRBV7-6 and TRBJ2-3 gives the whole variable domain GAGVSQSPRYKVTKRGQDVALRCDPISGHVSLYWYRQALGQGPEFLTYFNYEAQQDKSGLPNDRFSAERPEGSISTLTIQRTEQRDSAMYRCASSLVDMGLSTDTQYFGPGTRLTVL.

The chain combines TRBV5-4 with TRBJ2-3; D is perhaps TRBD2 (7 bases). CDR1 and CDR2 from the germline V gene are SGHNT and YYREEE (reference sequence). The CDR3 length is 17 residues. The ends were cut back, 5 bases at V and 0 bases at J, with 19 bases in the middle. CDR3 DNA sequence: TGTGCCAGCAGGGGGGGGTTCAGGACAGCTAGCACAGATACGCAGTATTTT. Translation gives CASRGGFRTASTDTQYF.

CDR3 in amino acids: CASSQDPAGGRYEQYF. The CDR3 nucleotides read TGCGCCAGCAGCCAAGATCCCGCGGGGGGCCGCTACGAGCAGTACTTC. The V call is TRBV4-1, the J call TRBJ2-7; 8 nucleotides line up with TRBD2. Germline loops: CDR1 MGHRA, CDR2 YSYEKL. J gave up 3 bases and V 0 bases, and 7 bases lay outside the gene matches. CDR3 length equals 16 residues.

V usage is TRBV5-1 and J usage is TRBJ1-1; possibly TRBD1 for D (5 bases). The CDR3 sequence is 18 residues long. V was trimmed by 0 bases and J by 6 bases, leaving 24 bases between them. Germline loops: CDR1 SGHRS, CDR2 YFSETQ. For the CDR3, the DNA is TGCGCCAGCAGCTTGGGGGTCCGACAGTTTCAAGACTTCGCTGAAGCTTTCTTT. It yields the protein CASSLGVRQFQDFAEAFF.

The chain's CDR3 is CASSQDRGNRGKETQYF. The CDR3 coding sequence is TGTGCCAGCAGCCAAGATCGAGGGAACAGGGGCAAAGAGACCCAGTACTTC. The rearrangement links TRBV4-2 to TRBJ2-5; 7 bases match TRBD1. J gave up 3 bases and V 0 bases, and 10 bases lay outside the gene matches. The CDR3 runs 17 residues. Germline V CDR1 and CDR2: LGHNA, YNFKEQ.

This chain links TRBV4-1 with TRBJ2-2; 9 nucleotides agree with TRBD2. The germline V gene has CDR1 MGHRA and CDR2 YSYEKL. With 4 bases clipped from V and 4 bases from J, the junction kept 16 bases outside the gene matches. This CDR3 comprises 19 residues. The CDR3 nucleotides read TGCGCCAGCAGCCGGAACGCGGCGGGGGGACTAGCAGGCACCGGGGAGCTGTTTTTT. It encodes CASSRNAAGGLAGTGELFF.

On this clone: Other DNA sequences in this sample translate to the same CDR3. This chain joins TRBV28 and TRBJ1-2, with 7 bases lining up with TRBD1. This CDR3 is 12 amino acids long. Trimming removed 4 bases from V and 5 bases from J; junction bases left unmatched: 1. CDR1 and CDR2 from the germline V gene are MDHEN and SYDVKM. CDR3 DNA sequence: TGTGCCAGCAGTTACAGGGGATATGGCTACACCTTC. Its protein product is CASSYRGYGYTF.

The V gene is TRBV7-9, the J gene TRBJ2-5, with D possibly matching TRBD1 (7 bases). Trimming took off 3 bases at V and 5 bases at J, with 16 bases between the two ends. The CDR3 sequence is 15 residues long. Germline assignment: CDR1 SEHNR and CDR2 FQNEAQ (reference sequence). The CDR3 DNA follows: TGTGCCAGCAGCTTGGAGGAGGGGGCAAGTGAGACCCAGTACTTC. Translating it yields CASSLEEGASETQYF.

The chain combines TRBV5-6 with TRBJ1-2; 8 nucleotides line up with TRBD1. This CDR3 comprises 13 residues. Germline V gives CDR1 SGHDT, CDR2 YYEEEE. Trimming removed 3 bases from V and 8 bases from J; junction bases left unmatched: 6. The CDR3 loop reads CASSSPDREGYTF. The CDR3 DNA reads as TGTGCCAGCAGCTCCCCGGACAGGGAGGGCTACACCTTC.

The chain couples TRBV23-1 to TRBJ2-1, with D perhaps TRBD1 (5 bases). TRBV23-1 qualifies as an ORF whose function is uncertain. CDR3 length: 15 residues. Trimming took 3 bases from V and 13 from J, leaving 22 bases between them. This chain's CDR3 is CASSQLQDPQETQFF. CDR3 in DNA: TGCGCCAGCAGTCAGTTACAGGACCCTCAAGAGACCCAGTTCTTC.

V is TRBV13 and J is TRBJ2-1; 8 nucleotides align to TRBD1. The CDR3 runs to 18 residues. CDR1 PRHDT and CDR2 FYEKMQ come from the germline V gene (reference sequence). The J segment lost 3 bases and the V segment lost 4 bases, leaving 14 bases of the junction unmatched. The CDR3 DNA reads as TGTGCCAGCAGCTACCTACAATCAACAGGGGGGATCTACAATGAGCAGTTCTTC. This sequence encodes CASSYLQSTGGIYNEQFF.

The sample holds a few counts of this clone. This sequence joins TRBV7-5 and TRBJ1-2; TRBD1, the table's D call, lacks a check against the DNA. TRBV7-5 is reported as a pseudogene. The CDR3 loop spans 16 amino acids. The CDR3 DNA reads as TGTGCCAGAAGCTGGTCGCCGGGACAGGGGGCGTCCGGCTACACCTTC. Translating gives CARSWSPGQGASGYTF.

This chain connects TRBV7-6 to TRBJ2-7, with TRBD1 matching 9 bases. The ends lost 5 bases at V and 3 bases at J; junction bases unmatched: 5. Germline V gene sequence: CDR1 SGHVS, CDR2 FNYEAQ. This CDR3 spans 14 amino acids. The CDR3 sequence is CASSQGQGIYEQYF. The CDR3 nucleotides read TGTGCCAGCAGCCAGGGACAGGGTATCTACGAGCAGTACTTC.

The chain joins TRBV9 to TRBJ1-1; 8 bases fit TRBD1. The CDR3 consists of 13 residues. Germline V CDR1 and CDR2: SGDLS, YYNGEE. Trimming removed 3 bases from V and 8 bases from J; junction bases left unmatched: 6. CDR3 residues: CASSARTGSEAFF. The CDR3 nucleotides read TGTGCCAGCAGCGCTCGGACAGGGTCCGAAGCTTTCTTT.

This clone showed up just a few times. CDR3 sequence (DNA): TGTGCCAGTAGAAGTACAGGGGGCAGTGAAAAACTGTTTTTT. This sequence encodes CASRSTGGSEKLFF. The chain uses TRBV19 and TRBJ1-4; 9 bases map to TRBD1. The CDR3 runs 14 residues. Germline CDR1 LNHDA, CDR2 SQIVND (reference sequence). The trim removed 6 bases at V and 7 bases at J, leaving 6 bases unmatched.